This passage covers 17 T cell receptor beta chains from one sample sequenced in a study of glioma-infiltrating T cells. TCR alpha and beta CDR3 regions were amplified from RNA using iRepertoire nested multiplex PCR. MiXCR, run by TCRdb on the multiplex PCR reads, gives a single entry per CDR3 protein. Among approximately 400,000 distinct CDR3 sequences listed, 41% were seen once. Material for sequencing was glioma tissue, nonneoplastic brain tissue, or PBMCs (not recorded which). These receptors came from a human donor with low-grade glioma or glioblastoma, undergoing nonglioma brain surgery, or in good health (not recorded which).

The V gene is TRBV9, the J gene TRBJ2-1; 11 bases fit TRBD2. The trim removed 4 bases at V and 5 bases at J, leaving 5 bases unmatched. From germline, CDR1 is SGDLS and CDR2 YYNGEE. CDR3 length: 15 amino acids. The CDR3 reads CASSPQTSGNNEQFF. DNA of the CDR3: TGTGCCAGCAGCCCACAGACTAGCGGGAACAATGAGCAGTTCTTC.

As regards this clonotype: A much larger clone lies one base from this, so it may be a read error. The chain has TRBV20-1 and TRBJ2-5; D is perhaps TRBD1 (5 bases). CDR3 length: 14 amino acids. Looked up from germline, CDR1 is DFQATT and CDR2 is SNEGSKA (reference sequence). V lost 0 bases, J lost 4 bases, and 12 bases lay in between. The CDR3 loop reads CSARDTGLRETQYF. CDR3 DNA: TGCAGTGCTAGAGATACAGGCCTACGAGAGACCCAGTACTTC.

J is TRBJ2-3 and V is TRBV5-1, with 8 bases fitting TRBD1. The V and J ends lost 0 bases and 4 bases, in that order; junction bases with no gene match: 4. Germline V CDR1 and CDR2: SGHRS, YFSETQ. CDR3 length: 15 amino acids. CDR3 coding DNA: TGCGCCAGCAGCTTGGAGGGACAGGATCCAGATACGCAGTATTTT. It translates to CASSLEGQDPDTQYF. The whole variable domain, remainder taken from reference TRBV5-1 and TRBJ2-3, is KAGVTQTPRYLIKTRGQQVTLSCSPISGHRSVSWYQQTPGQGLQFLFEYFSETQRNKGNFPGRFSGRQFSNSRSEMNVSTLELGDSALYLCASSLEGQDPDTQYFGPGTRLTVL.

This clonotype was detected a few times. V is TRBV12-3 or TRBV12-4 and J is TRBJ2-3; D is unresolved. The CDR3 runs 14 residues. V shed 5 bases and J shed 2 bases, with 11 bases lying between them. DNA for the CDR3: TGTGCCAGCAGTGAAACACTCCACACAGATACGCAGTATTTT. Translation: CASSETLHTDTQYF.

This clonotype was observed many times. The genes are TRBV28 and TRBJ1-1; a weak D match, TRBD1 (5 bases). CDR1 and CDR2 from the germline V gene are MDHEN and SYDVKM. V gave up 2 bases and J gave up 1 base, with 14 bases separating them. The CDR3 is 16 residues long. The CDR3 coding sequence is TGTGCCAGCAGTTTAATGTTGGGGGTCAAGAACACTGAAGCTTTCTTT. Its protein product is CASSLMLGVKNTEAFF.

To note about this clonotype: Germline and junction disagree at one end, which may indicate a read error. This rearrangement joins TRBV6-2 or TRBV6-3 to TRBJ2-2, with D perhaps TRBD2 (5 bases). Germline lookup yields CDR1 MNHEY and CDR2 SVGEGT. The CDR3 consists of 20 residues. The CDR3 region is CAISGGASRGHSSGTGELFF. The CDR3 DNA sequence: TGTGCCATCAGTGGTGGCGCCTCTCGAGGGCACTCCAGTGGCACCGGGGAGCTGTTTTTT.

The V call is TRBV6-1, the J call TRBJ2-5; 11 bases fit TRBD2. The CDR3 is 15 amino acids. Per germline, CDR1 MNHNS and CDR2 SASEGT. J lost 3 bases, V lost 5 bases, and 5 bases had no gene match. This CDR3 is CASSFGSGREETQYF. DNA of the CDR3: TGTGCCAGCAGTTTCGGTAGCGGGAGGGAAGAGACCCAGTACTTC.

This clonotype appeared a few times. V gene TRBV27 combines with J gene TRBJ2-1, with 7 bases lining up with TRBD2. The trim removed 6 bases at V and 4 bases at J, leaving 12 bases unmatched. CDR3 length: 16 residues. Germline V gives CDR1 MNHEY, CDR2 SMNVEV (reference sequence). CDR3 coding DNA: TGTGCCAGCAGCCCAGCCCCAGCGGGGCTATACAATGAGCAGTTCTTC. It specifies CASSPAPAGLYNEQFF.

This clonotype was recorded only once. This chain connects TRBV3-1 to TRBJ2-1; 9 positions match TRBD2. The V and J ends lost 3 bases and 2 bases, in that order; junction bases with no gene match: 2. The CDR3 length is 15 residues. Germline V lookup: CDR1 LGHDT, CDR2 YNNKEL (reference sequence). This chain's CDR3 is CASSHSGSTYNEQFF. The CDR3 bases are TGTGCCAGCAGCCATAGCGGGAGTACCTACAATGAGCAGTTCTTC.

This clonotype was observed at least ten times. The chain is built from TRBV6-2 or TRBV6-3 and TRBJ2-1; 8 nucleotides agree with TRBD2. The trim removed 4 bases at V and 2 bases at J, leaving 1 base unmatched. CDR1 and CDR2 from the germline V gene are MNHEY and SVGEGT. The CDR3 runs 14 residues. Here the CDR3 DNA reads TGTGCCAGCAGTTCGACTAGCGCCTACAATGAGCAGTTCTTC. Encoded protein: CASSSTSAYNEQFF.

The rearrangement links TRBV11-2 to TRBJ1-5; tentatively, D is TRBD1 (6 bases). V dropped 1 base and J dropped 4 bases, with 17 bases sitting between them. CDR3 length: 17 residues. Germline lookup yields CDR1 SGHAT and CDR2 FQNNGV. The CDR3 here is CASSLASSGARNQPQHF. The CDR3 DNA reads TGTGCCAGCAGCTTAGCGTCGTCGGGGGCAAGGAATCAGCCCCAGCATTTT.

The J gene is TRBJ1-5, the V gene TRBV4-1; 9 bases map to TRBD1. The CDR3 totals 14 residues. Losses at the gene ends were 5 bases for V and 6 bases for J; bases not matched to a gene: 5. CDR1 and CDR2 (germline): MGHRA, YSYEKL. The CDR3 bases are TGCGCCAGCAGCACGGGACAGGGAGGTCAGCCCCAGCATTTT. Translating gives CASSTGQGGQPQHF.

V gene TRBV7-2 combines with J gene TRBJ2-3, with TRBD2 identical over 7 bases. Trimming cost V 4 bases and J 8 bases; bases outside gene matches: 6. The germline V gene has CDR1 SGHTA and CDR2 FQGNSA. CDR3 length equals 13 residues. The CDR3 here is CASSSTSFGTQYF. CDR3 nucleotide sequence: TGTGCCAGCAGCTCGACTAGCTTCGGTACGCAGTATTTT.

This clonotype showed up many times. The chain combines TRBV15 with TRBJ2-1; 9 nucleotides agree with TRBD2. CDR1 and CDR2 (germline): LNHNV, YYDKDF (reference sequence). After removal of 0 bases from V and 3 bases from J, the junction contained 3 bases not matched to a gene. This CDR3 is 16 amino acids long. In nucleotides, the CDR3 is TGTGCCACCAGCAGAGAGGCGACTAGCGGCTACAATGAGCAGTTCTTC. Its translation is CATSREATSGYNEQFF.

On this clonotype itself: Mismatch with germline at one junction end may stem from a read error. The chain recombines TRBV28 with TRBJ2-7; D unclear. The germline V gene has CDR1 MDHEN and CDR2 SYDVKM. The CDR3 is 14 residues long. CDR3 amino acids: CASSPLYSSYEQCF. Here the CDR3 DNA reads TGTGCCAGCAGTCCCCTTTATTCCTCCTACGAGCAGTGCTTC.

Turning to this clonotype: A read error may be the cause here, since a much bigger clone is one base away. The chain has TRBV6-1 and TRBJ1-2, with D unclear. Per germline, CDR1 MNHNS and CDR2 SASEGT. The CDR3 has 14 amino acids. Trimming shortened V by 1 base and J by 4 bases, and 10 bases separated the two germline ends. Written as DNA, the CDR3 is TGTGCCAGCAGTGAAGGAGCAGGAATCTATGGCTACACCTTC. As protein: CASSEGAGIYGYTF.

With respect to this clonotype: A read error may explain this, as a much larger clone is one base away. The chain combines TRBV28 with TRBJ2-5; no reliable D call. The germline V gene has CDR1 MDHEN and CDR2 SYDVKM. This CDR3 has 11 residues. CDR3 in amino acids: CASSFYENQYF. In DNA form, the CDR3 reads TGTGCCAGCAGTTTCTATGAGAACCAGTACTTC.